Listed here are 13 T cell receptor beta chains from one sample, sequenced in a study of CD8 T cells in Susac syndrome. The authors reverse transcribed roughly 0.45 to 1 ug RNA with random hexamers. TCRdb re-analysed the immunoSEQ multiplex PCR reads in MiXCR, keeping a single row per CDR3 protein. The repertoire includes about 160,000 distinct CDR3 sequences, around 94% of them detected once, and approximately 0.094% sits in the top ten. The sample consisted of CD4+ T cells from PBMCs. These TCRs come from a human donor with multiple sclerosis.

The chain has TRBV7-9 and TRBJ1-2, with D tentatively TRBD1 (6 bases). The CDR3 has 13 residues. CDR1 and CDR2 from the germline V gene are SEHNR and FQNEAQ (reference sequence). V dropped 2 bases and J dropped 3 bases, with 7 bases sitting between them. CDR3 bases: TGTGCCAGCAGCTTATGGACAGACTATGGCTACACCTTC. Protein: CASSLWTDYGYTF.

The CDR3 sequence is CASSSPTWGYTF. The CDR3, as DNA: TGTGCCAGCAGTTCGCCCACATGGGGCTACACCTTC. The chain uses TRBV12-3 or TRBV12-4 and TRBJ1-2; D remains unclear. Trimming cost V 4 bases and J 8 bases, with 11 bases left between them. CDR3 size: 12 residues.

This sequence joins TRBV20-1 and TRBJ1-1, with D possibly being TRBD1 (6 bases). Germline CDR1 reads DFQATT; CDR2 reads SNEGSKA (reference sequence). This CDR3 is 14 amino acids long. V was cut by 4 bases and J by 1 base, with 13 bases left in between. Here the CDR3 reads CSAIQGLGNTEAFF. The CDR3 DNA reads as TGCAGTGCTATCCAGGGGCTGGGGAACACTGAAGCTTTCTTT.

By frequency in the sample, this clonotype is medium-sized. Mismatch with germline at one junction end may stem from a read error. The chain is built from TRBV5-1 and TRBJ2-5; D is undetermined. The CDR3 runs to 11 residues. Looked up from germline, CDR1 is SGHRS and CDR2 is YFSETQ. CDR3 DNA: TGTGCCAGCAGCTTACAAGAGACCCAGTACTTC. Amino acids: CASSLQETQYF.

This clonotype was observed once. The chain employs TRBV11-2 and TRBJ2-7; D gene uncertain. V gave up 0 bases and J gave up 2 bases, with 8 bases separating them. The CDR3 runs to 14 residues. CDR1 and CDR2 (germline): SGHAT, FQNNGV. The CDR3 is CASSLDHRAYEQYF. In nucleotides, the CDR3 is TGTGCCAGCAGCTTAGATCATCGTGCCTACGAGCAGTACTTC.

CDR3 in DNA: TGTGCCTGGAGTATCTGGGGCAGGGCGGATACGCAGTATTTT. It encodes CAWSIWGRADTQYF. The chain employs TRBV30 and TRBJ2-3, with a weak D call TRBD1 (5 bases). V lost 2 bases, J lost 6 bases, and 15 bases lay in between. The CDR3 runs 14 residues. Germline V gene data show CDR1 as GTSNPN and CDR2 as SVGIG (reference sequence).

The chain joins TRBV6-2 or TRBV6-3 to TRBJ2-7; the match to TRBD1 covers 7 bases. This CDR3 is built from 13 residues. Germline CDR1 is MNHEY and CDR2 is SVGEGT. J gave up 1 base and V 5 bases, and 2 bases lay outside the gene matches. CDR3: CASSRTGSYEQYF. The CDR3 nucleotides are TGTGCCAGCAGTCGGACAGGTTCCTACGAGCAGTACTTC.

The chain carries TRBV19 and TRBJ1-1; no clear D gene. Trimming removed 11 bases from V and 1 base from J, with 17 bases in between. Germline assignment: CDR1 LNHDA and CDR2 SQIVND (reference sequence). This CDR3 comprises 14 residues. The CDR3 loop is CASEGFKGNTEAFF. The CDR3 nucleotides read TGTGCCTCCGAGGGTTTCAAGGGGAACACTGAAGCTTTCTTT.

The V gene is TRBV5-1, the J gene TRBJ2-7; D not resolved. The CDR3 runs to 14 residues. Trimming shortened V by 2 bases and J by 5 bases, and 14 bases separated the two germline ends. CDR1 SGHRS and CDR2 YFSETQ come from the germline V gene. The CDR3, as DNA: TGCGCCAGCAGCTTAAGACCCGCCGGAGACGAGCAGTACTTC. Translated, it gives CASSLRPAGDEQYF.

The V call is TRBV29-1, the J call TRBJ1-2; D gene unclear. Germline V CDR1 and CDR2: SQVTM, ANQGSEA. The CDR3 is 14 residues long. Trimming removed 7 bases from V and 4 bases from J, with 19 bases in between. Here the CDR3 reads CSGREPTLPYGYTF. The CDR3 DNA follows: TGCAGCGGCCGGGAACCAACCCTGCCCTATGGCTACACCTTC.

The genes are TRBV7-6 and TRBJ1-4, with TRBD1 as a possible D gene (5 bases). The V end was cut by 5 bases, the J end by 6 bases, with 22 bases between. The CDR3 runs 17 residues. Germline loops: CDR1 SGHVS, CDR2 FNYEAQ. The CDR3 region has the DNA TGTGCCAGCAGCCTCCCCCCAGGGCGGTCATGGGATGAAAAACTGTTTTTT. As protein: CASSLPPGRSWDEKLFF.

This clonotype was seen once. V and J are TRBV20-1 and TRBJ2-7; 8 nucleotides match TRBD1. Germline V CDR1 and CDR2: DFQATT, SNEGSKA (reference sequence). The V segment lost 5 bases and the J segment 7 bases; nucleotides outside the gene matches: 4. The CDR3 runs to 11 residues. DNA of the CDR3: TGCAGTGCTCGACAGGGGAGAGAGCAGTACTTC. It specifies CSARQGREQYF.

The genes are TRBV30 and TRBJ1-2; D may be TRBD1 (5 bases). CDR3 length: 12 residues. Germline assignment: CDR1 GTSNPN and CDR2 SVGIG (reference sequence). V gave up 6 bases and J gave up 3 bases, with 11 bases separating them. In DNA form, the CDR3 reads TGTGCCTGTAGCTGGGGCCACTATGGCTACACCTTC. Protein product: CACSWGHYGYTF.